The 6 T cell receptor beta chains in this list originate from one sample, sequenced in a study of blood T cell repertoires in COVID-19 (dated by TCRdb to the early 2020s). The protocol used for the library was the immunoSEQ multiplex PCR assay. TCRdb carries this immuneACCESS record with in-frame sequences only. Its versions omit some clonotypes, under half of them owing to an unresolved V gene in the studies checked, with the rest unexplained. The sample table shows 60,000 to 80,000 clones, and 75% to 85% are seen once. Roughly 25% of the sample is in the top ten clones. Sequenced sample: peripheral blood. The receptor source for this set is a man aged 50 to 60 with acute or convalescent COVID-19.

This sequence joins TRBV24-1 and TRBJ2-2; TRBD1 aligns across 7 bases. The CDR3 totals 18 residues. CDR1 and CDR2 (germline): KGHDR, SFDVKD. The junction had 11 bases not matched to a gene; V was cut back by 1 base and J by 4 bases. The CDR3 loop reads CATSDFLSTGWPTGELFF. The CDR3, as DNA: TGTGCCACCAGTGATTTTTTGTCGACAGGGTGGCCCACCGGGGAGCTGTTTTTT.

This clone has only one observation. The rearrangement joins TRBV3-1 (or the pseudogene TRBV3-2) to TRBJ2-3; unclear D gene. The CDR3 has 13 amino acids. Germline V gene sequence: CDR1 LGHDT, CDR2 YNNKEL (reference sequence). Deletions cut 0 bases from V and 4 bases from J, with 5 bases between. The CDR3 DNA is TGTGCCAGCAGCCAAGATCGGGCAGATACGCAGTATTTT. It specifies CASSQDRADTQYF.

This clone was recorded only once. V usage is TRBV10-3 and J usage is TRBJ1-1; tentatively, D is TRBD1 (5 bases). There are 15 residues in the CDR3. Deletions cut 3 bases from V and 0 bases from J, with 11 bases between. In germline, CDR1 is ENHRY, CDR2 SYGVKD. The CDR3 DNA reads TGTGCCATCAGTGAAGAGACAGTCTTGAACACTGAAGCTTTCTTT. It encodes CAISEETVLNTEAFF.

The chain joins TRBV5-5 to TRBJ1-6, with unresolved D. Per germline, CDR1 SGHKS and CDR2 YYEKEE (reference sequence). CDR3 size: 14 residues. Trimming removed 2 bases at V and 0 bases at J, with 3 bases between. The CDR3 DNA sequence: TGTGCCAGCAGCTTTTACTCCTATAATTCACCCCTCCACTTT. Translation gives CASSFYSYNSPLHF.

J is TRBJ1-6 and V is TRBV7-8; 7 positions match TRBD1. V lost 1 base and J lost 7; bases outside the gene matches: 4. Germline lookup yields CDR1 SGHVS and CDR2 FQNEAQ. This CDR3 region has 15 residues. CDR3 nucleotide sequence: TGTGCCAGCAGCTTAGATGCAGGGGGGAATTCACCCCTCCACTTT. Translated: CASSLDAGGNSPLHF. Variable domain in full (rest from reference TRBV7-8 and TRBJ1-6): GAGVSQSPRYKVAKRGQDVALRCDPISGHVSLFWYQQALGQGPEFLTYFQNEAQLDKSGLPSDRFFAERPEGSVSTLKIQRTQQEDSAVYLCASSLDAGGNSPLHFGNGTRLTVT.

The CDR3 here is CASSRGTGSRGEKLFF. CDR3 coding DNA: TGTGCCAGCAGCAGAGGTACAGGGTCGCGTGGGGAAAAACTGTTTTTT. The chain joins TRBV7-6 to TRBJ1-4; perhaps TRBD1 as D (6 bases). Germline CDR1 reads SGHVS; CDR2 reads FNYEAQ. The CDR3 sequence is 16 residues long. Trimming stripped 5 bases from V and 8 bases from J, with 21 bases between. Drawing the rest from reference TRBV7-6 and TRBJ1-4, the complete variable domain is GAGVSQSPRYKVTKRGQDVALRCDPISGHVSLYWYRQALGQGPEFLTYFNYEAQQDKSGLPNDRFSAERPEGSISTLTIQRTEQRDSAMYRCASSRGTGSRGEKLFFGSGTQLSVL.